The subject of this entry is one TCR beta chain. Its antigen is unknown. An end of the junction differs from the germline gene, which may be a read error. The data belong to a study of tumor and adjacent non-tumor tissue in lung cancer. Study context: The cohort had roughly 12 adenocarcinoma, a couple of squamous cell and 1 small cell patients. Patients were aged 31 to 76, approximately ten men and roughly five women, stage I to III.

The template was RNA from unsorted bulk tissue. TCRbeta libraries were built with three rounds of nested PCR, modified from ARM-PCR. TCRdb called the multiplex PCR reads again in MiXCR, with one record for every CDR3 protein. Among under 140,000 distinct CDR3 sequences listed, over 70% were seen once. The CDR3 consists of 14 residues. CDR1 is MNHEY, CDR2 SVGEGT, per germline. Study findings and constraints: Compared with tumor, normal lung showed significantly lower TCR diversity. Tumor repertoires had a smaller top 100 clone share than normal lung.

The source material was lung tumor tissue. The chain recombines TRBV6-2 or TRBV6-3 with TRBJ1-2; TRBD1 might be the D (6 bases). This TCR came from a man between 70 and 80 years old with non-small cell lung cancer. The CDR3 loop is CVSSYSGGVHGYTF. The CDR3 DNA reads TGTGTCAGCAGTTATTCGGGGGGCGTGCATGGCTACACCTTC.